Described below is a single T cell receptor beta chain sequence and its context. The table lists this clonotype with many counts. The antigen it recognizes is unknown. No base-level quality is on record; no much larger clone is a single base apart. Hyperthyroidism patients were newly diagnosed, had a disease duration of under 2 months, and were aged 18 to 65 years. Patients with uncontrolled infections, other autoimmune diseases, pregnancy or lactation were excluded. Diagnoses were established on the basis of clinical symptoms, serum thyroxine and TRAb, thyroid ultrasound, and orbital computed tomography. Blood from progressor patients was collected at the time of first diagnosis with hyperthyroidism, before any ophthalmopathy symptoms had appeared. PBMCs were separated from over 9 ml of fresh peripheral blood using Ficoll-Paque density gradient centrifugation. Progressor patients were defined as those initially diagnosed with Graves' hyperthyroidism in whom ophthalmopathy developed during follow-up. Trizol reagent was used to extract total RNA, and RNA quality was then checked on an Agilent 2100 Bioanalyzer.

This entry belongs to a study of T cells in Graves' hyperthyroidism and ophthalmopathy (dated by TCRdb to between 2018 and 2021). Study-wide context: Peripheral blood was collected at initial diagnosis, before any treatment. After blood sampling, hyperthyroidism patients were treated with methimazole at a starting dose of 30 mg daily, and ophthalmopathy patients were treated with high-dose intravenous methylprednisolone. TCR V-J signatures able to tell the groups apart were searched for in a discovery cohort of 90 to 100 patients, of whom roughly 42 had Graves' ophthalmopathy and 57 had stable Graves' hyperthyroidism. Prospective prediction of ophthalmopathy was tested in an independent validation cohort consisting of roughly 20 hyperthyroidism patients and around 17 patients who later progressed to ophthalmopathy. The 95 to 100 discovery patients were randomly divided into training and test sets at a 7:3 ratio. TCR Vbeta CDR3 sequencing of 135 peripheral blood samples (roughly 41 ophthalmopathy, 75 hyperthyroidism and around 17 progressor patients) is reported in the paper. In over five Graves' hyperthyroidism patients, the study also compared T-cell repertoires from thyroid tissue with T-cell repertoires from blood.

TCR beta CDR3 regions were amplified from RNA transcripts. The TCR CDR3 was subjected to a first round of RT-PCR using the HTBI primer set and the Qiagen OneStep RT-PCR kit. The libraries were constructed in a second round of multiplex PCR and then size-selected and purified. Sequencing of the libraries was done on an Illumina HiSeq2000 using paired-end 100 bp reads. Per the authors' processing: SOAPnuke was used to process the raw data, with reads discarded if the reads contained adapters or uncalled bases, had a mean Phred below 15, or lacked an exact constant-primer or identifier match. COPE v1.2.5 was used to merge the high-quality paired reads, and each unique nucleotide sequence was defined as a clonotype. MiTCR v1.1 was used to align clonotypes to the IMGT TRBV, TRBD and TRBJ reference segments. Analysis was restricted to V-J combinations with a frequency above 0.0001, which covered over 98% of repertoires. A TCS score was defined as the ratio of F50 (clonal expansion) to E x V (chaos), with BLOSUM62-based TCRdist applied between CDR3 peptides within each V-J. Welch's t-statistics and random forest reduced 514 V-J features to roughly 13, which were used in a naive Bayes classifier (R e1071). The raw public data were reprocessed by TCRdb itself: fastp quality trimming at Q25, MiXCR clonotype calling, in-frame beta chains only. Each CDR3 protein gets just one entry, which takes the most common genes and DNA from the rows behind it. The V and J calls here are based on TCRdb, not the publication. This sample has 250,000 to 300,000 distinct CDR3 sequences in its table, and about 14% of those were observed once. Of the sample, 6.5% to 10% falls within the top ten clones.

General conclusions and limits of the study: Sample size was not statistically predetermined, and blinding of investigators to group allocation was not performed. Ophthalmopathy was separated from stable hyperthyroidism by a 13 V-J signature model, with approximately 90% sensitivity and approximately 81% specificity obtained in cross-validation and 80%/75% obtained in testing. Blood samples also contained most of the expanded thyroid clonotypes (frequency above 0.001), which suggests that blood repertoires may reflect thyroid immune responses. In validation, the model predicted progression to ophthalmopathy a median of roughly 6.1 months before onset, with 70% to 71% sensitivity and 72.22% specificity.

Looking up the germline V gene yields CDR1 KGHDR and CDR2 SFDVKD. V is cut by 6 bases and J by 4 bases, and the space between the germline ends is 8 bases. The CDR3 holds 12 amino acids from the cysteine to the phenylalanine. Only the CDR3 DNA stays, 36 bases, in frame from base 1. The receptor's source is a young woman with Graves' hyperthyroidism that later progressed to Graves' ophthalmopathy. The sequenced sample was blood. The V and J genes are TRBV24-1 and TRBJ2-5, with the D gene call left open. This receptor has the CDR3 CATSSGVETQYF. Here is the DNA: TGTGCCACCAGTTCAGGAGTAGAGACCCAGTACTTC.